This T cell receptor beta chain was observed in a study of shared clonotypes between healthy human individuals (dated by TCRdb to 2018 to 2020). Turning to the overall study: The cohort included three men and a couple of women between 18 and 49 years of age. Per donor, leukapheresis produced somewhere between about 0.94 and 9 billion PBMCs. The study deeply sequenced blood TCR repertoires of five healthy adults to estimate repertoire size and the extent of clonotype sharing between individuals. For each donor, CD4 naive and CD4 memory were each given three plates, CD8 naive was given two plates, and CD8 memory was given one plate. To increase sequencing depth and limit assay-specific biases, TCR repertoire library preparation and sequencing were carried out by different laboratories using diverse techniques.

Concerning this clone: It lacks a known antigen. Per-base quality was not reported, and no clone a single base away is much larger than it.

Donors were healthy HIV-negative adults with no recently reported acute infections or vaccinations. Every donor was a Caucasian adult living in Nashville, Tennessee, USA. Magnetic negative selection was used to enrich CD4+ T cells, after which naive cells were positively selected on CD45RA and the negative fraction became the memory subset. After blood collection by leukapheresis, PBMCs were isolated using Ficoll-Histopaque density gradient centrifugation and then cryopreserved in the vapor phase of liquid nitrogen. Analytical flow cytometry was used to check the purity and quantity of every magnetically sorted T cell population. Each sorted fraction had its genomic DNA isolated and then quantified by UV absorbance on a Nanodrop 2000c. Overall study results and their limits: Clonotypes shared by all four sorted-subset donors showed higher generation probabilities than non-shared clonotypes. Rarefaction of sorted-subset datasets indicated incomplete sequencing despite the large sequencing depth. Because the study included a small number of donors, the genetic and exposure-history diversity represented was limited. Only blood was sampled, and tissue TCR repertoires likely differ from those in blood. Naive subsets generally had larger estimated clonotype richness than memory subsets did. Pairwise subsampling indicated that sequencing depth was expected to affect the degree of clonotype sharing among donors. About 4.5% of naive CD4, approximately 3.7% of naive CD8, 2.3% of memory CD4, and about 0.4% of memory CD8 clonotypes were shared across a few donors.

CDR1 and CDR2, per the germline V gene, are SGHRS and YFSETQ. The CDR3 measures 16 amino acids from cysteine to phenylalanine. Only CDR3 DNA remains: 48 bases, in frame from the first base. Using the deep immunoSEQ assay, multiplex PCR amplified TCR CDR3 regions from genomic DNA. Extracted genomic DNA from each cell subset was spread evenly across all wells of several immunoSEQ 96-well plates, with each plate serving as a replicate. Each replicate PCR for sorted subsets received around 200 ng genomic DNA, equal to tens of thousands of T cell genomes. Purified libraries were quantified with a Qubit 3.0 fluorometer, sized on a Bioanalyzer 2100, and re-quantified with the KAPA Library Quantification kit. Every immunoSEQ 96-well plate was sequenced on a separate single-read 150-cycle Illumina NextSeq 550 flow cell. Per the original workflow: Because only junctional sequences without quality scores were contained in the immunoSEQ output, filtering matching that applied to full-length reads could not be performed. Sequences were annotated with PyIR, a Python wrapper for IgBLAST v1.9, and V/J genes and CDR3 were assigned using IMGT germline references. Reads were removed for weak V/J assignments (E-value above 1e-6), missing CDR3, stop codons, out-of-frame junctions, or ambiguous translated residues. V3J clonotypes were defined as sequences sharing the same inferred V gene, J gene, and CDR3 amino acid sequence. Percentage overlap between repertoires was calculated by dividing the number of shared unique clonotypes by the size of the smaller repertoire. Richness of each repertoire was evaluated using RTK rarefaction, the Chao1 estimator, and Recon v2.1 estimates of unobserved clonotypes. Generation probabilities were computed with OLGA for all TCRbeta clonotypes obtained by the gDNA method from several donors. The clones in this table, taken by TCRdb from immuneACCESS, are in-frame only. Not every clone is retained; where verified, under half of the shortfall comes from an unresolved V gene, and the cause of the rest is unknown. V, J and clone size are those of that table, while D and trimming were read from the DNA. For this sample there are 2 million to 2.5 million clones; around 92% appear just once. 0.3% to 0.4% of the sample is held by the ten biggest clonotypes.

This receptor was obtained from a young man in good health. Some clones in this sample may be carry-over from other donors' samples. The sequencing input was naive CD4+ T cells from PBMCs. The cell subset or site label, read with the paper, signifies: CD45RA+ positively selected. The sequence links TRBV5-1 to TRBJ2-3, and TRBD2 matches 7 of the central bases. The nucleotide sequence is TGCGCGAGCTGGCCTAGCGGCTTTCTTACTGAGGATACGCAGTATTTT. Translated, this gives CASWPSGFLTEDTQYF.